Below are 30 T cell receptor beta chains sequenced from a single sample in a study of blood T cell repertoires in COVID-19. Using immunoSEQ multiplex PCR, the repertoire was profiled, and TCRdb retains in-frame clones only, with some absent. The sample contains over 250,000 clones, 89% of which appear only once. Sequenced input: PBMCs or T cells enriched from blood (not recorded which). These receptors all stem from an older woman who had recovered from COVID-19.

The chain has TRBV18 and TRBJ2-7; 11 nucleotides align to TRBD1. Germline-derived CDR1 and CDR2 are KGHSH and LQKENI. With V trimmed by 0 bases and J by 7 bases, 8 bases remained unmatched. The CDR3 sequence is 16 residues long. This chain's CDR3 is CASSPPSGQGAGEQYF. The CDR3 DNA follows: TGTGCCAGCTCACCACCGTCTGGACAGGGGGCTGGGGAGCAGTACTTC.

The chain recombines TRBV13 with TRBJ1-4, with D tentatively TRBD1 (5 bases). Germline V gives CDR1 PRHDT, CDR2 FYEKMQ (reference sequence). The CDR3 is 15 amino acids. V gave up 2 bases and J gave up 8 bases, with 15 bases separating them. The CDR3 bases are TGTGCCAGCAGCTTATCTTGGGGCTCTGAGGAAAAACTGTTTTTT. This codes for CASSLSWGSEEKLFF. The full variable domain, completed using reference TRBV13 and TRBJ1-4, is AAGVIQSPRHLIKEKRETATLKCYPIPRHDTVYWYQQGPGQDPQFLISFYEKMQSDKGSIPDRFSAQQFSDYHSELNMSSLELGDSALYFCASSLSWGSEEKLFFGSGTQLSVL.

This clone was found a few times. The chain employs TRBV11-1 and TRBJ2-5, with D uncertain. Germline CDR1 and CDR2: SGHAT and FQDESV (reference sequence). Between the trimmed V and J ends, which lost 3 bases and 0 bases, there was a span of 5 bases. The CDR3 covers 13 residues. CDR3 coding DNA: TGTGCCAGCAGCTTGTACTACCAAGAGACCCAGTACTTC. Amino acid sequence: CASSLYYQETQYF.

The chain joins TRBV29-1 to TRBJ1-1; D is unclear. The germline V gene encodes CDR1 SQVTM and CDR2 ANQGSEA. V lost 6 bases and J lost 0, with 8 bases in between. CDR3 length: 12 amino acids. The CDR3 protein is CSVHPMNTEAFF. DNA of the CDR3: TGCAGCGTACATCCCATGAACACTGAAGCTTTCTTT.

The gene calls are TRBV9 and TRBJ1-4; 9 positions agree with TRBD1. This CDR3 region has 15 residues. The germline CDR1 and CDR2 sequences are SGDLS and YYNGEE. V lost 4 bases and J lost 4; bases outside the gene matches: 5. The CDR3 is CASSSWTGVNEKLFF. The CDR3, as DNA: TGTGCCAGCAGCTCGTGGACAGGGGTTAATGAAAAACTGTTTTTT.

The chain joins TRBV27 to TRBJ1-1; the match to TRBD1 covers 9 bases. Unmatched junction bases numbered 7, after V lost 5 bases and J lost 0 bases. CDR1 is MNHEY and CDR2 is SMNVEV in the germline V gene (reference sequence). The CDR3 sequence is 16 residues long. CDR3 nucleotide sequence: TGTGCCAGCAGTCCGGGGACAGGGAAAATGAACACTGAAGCTTTCTTT. This translates into CASSPGTGKMNTEAFF.

The gene calls are TRBV6-5 and TRBJ1-3; 7 bases fit TRBD1. The CDR3 totals 15 residues. Germline V gives CDR1 MNHEY, CDR2 SVGAGI. The ends lost 5 bases at V and 1 base at J; junction bases unmatched: 5. The CDR3 coding sequence is TGTGCCAGCAGTCAATCGGGACAGTCTGGAAACACCATATATTTT. It specifies CASSQSGQSGNTIYF.

In its sample, this clone was seen a few times. V usage is TRBV6-5 and J usage is TRBJ1-4, with D perhaps TRBD1 (6 bases). Trimming shortened V by 7 bases and J by 5 bases, and 11 bases separated the two germline ends. CDR1 and CDR2 (germline): MNHEY, SVGAGI. The CDR3 length is 13 residues. CDR3 nucleotide sequence: TGTGCCAGCAATGGACAGAGGAATGAAAAACTGTTTTTT. Encoded protein: CASNGQRNEKLFF.

For the CDR3, the DNA is TGCGCCAGCAGCTTGGAAGGGACAGCTTATGGCTACACCTTC. Amino acids: CASSLEGTAYGYTF. The chain is built from TRBV5-1 and TRBJ1-2; TRBD1 aligns across 7 bases. This CDR3 has 14 residues. The V and J ends lost 0 bases and 5 bases, in that order; junction bases with no gene match: 4. Germline CDR1 is SGHRS and CDR2 is YFSETQ.

This chain uses TRBV10-1 with TRBJ1-1; D is uncertain. Trimming removed 4 bases at V and 8 bases at J, with 14 bases between. CDR3 length: 13 amino acids. Germline CDR1 is WNHNN and CDR2 is SYGVQD (reference sequence). In nucleotides, the CDR3 is TGCGCCAGCAGTGCCCCGTGGAGTTGGGAAGCTTTCTTT. Translation: CASSAPWSWEAFF.

The chain couples TRBV12-5 to TRBJ2-1, with D uncertain. The CDR3 runs to 15 residues. Germline lookup yields CDR1 LGHNT and CDR2 FRNRAP. With 0 bases removed from V and 5 bases from J, the gap between germline ends came to 11 bases. This chain's CDR3 is CASGLVGPSHNEQFF. The CDR3 DNA reads as TGTGCTAGTGGTTTGGTTGGGCCCAGCCACAATGAGCAGTTCTTC. Supplemented by reference TRBV12-5 and TRBJ2-1, the full variable domain reads DARVTQTPRHKVTEMGQEVTMRCQPILGHNTVFWYRQTMMQGLELLAYFRNRAPLDDSGMPKDRFSAEMPDATLATLKIQPSEPRDSAVYFCASGLVGPSHNEQFFGPGTRLTVL.

The chain links TRBV2 to TRBJ2-1; D perhaps matches TRBD2 (5 bases). This CDR3 contains 14 residues. V lost 10 bases and J 8 bases, leaving 21 bases between the germline ends. CDR1 is SNHLY and CDR2 is FYNNEI in the germline V gene. As DNA, the CDR3 is TGTGCCAACTTGAAATTTTCGAGGGCCGATGAGCAGTTCTTC. Its translation is CANLKFSRADEQFF.

The genes are TRBV19 and TRBJ1-3, with 7 bases that match TRBD1. The CDR3 extends over 16 amino acids. CDR1 is LNHDA and CDR2 is SQIVND in the germline V gene (reference sequence). Unmatched junction bases numbered 7, after V lost 4 bases and J lost 1 base. CDR3 DNA: TGTGCCAGTAGTAGGGGGGACAGCTTATCTGGAAACACCATATATTTT. This codes for CASSRGDSLSGNTIYF.

The genes are TRBV5-1 and TRBJ1-1; no definite D call. Deletions cut 3 bases from V and 7 bases from J, with 19 bases between. The CDR3 length is 15 residues. Germline assignment: CDR1 SGHRS and CDR2 YFSETQ. In DNA, the CDR3 is TGCGCCAGCAGCTGGAAGCCCTCGCGGGTTAATGAAGCTTTCTTT. As protein: CASSWKPSRVNEAFF. Combining the CDR3 with reference TRBV5-1 and TRBJ1-1 gives the whole variable domain KAGVTQTPRYLIKTRGQQVTLSCSPISGHRSVSWYQQTPGQGLQFLFEYFSETQRNKGNFPGRFSGRQFSNSRSEMNVSTLELGDSALYLCASSWKPSRVNEAFFGQGTRLTVV.

The chain employs TRBV7-9 and TRBJ2-1; TRBD1 matches at 11 bases. V trimming: 5 bases; J trimming: 15 bases; junction bases outside the gene matches: 12. The CDR3 is 14 amino acids. CDR1 and CDR2 from the germline V gene are SEHNR and FQNEAQ (reference sequence). The CDR3 protein is CASSPAGTGGLGFF. The CDR3 DNA reads as TGTGCCAGCAGCCCCGCCGGGACAGGGGGATTGGGGTTCTTC.

The chain links TRBV2 to TRBJ1-1; maybe TRBD1 (6 bases). The V and J ends lost 5 bases and 0 bases respectively, with 10 bases between them. The germline CDR1 and CDR2 sequences are SNHLY and FYNNEI. CDR3 length: 14 amino acids. The CDR3 DNA reads as TGTGCCAGCAGTAGAGGACAGATGAACACTGAAGCTTTCTTT. Amino acids: CASSRGQMNTEAFF.

This rearrangement joins TRBV2 to TRBJ2-1; D is possibly TRBD2 (5 bases). Germline V lookup: CDR1 SNHLY, CDR2 FYNNEI. V was trimmed by 6 bases and J by 6 bases, leaving 18 bases between them. This CDR3 spans 15 amino acids. CDR3 amino acids: CASSRSLSGGNEQFF. CDR3 coding DNA: TGTGCCAGCAGCCGATCGTTAAGCGGCGGCAATGAGCAGTTCTTC.

This clone was recorded once. The V gene is TRBV18, the J gene TRBJ2-2; D possibly corresponds to TRBD2 (6 bases). The V and J ends lost 2 bases and 6 bases respectively, with 10 bases between them. The CDR3 runs 14 residues. Germline V CDR1 and CDR2: KGHSH, LQKENI. The CDR3 is CASSPVGLSGELFF. The CDR3 nucleotides read TGTGCCAGCTCACCAGTAGGACTATCCGGGGAGCTGTTTTTT. Looking up the rest from reference TRBV18 and TRBJ2-2 gives the full variable domain: NAGVMQNPRHLVRRRGQEARLRCSPMKGHSHVYWYRQLPEEGLKFMVYLQKENIIDESGMPKERFSAEFPKEGPSILRIQQVVRGDSAAYFCASSPVGLSGELFFGEGSRLTVL.

This sequence joins TRBV7-9 and TRBJ2-1; 9 positions match TRBD2. CDR3 length: 15 residues. The V and J ends lost 4 bases and 9 bases, in that order; junction bases with no gene match: 10. CDR1 and CDR2 (germline): SEHNR, FQNEAQ (reference sequence). CDR3 amino acids: CASSSVAGVVAEQFF. Here the CDR3 DNA reads TGTGCCAGCAGCTCGGTAGCGGGAGTAGTAGCTGAGCAGTTCTTC.

For the CDR3, the DNA is TGTGCCAGCAGCTTGTCAGGGGGCCCACGCTACACCTTC. Translating gives CASSLSGGPRYTF. The V call is TRBV5-4, the J call TRBJ1-2, with TRBD1 identical over 8 bases. The germline V gene has CDR1 SGHNT and CDR2 YYREEE (reference sequence). The CDR3 has 13 residues. With V trimmed by 1 base and J by 9 bases, 5 bases remained unmatched.

The chain combines TRBV28 with TRBJ2-1, with TRBD2 matching 13 bases. CDR1 and CDR2 from the germline V gene are MDHEN and SYDVKM. There are 15 residues in the CDR3. V shed 5 bases and J 3 bases; nucleotides not matched to a gene: 1. The chain's CDR3 is CASSRLAGGYNEQFF. CDR3 DNA: TGTGCCAGCAGTCGACTAGCGGGAGGCTACAATGAGCAGTTCTTC.

The CDR3: CASSQTSGRTDEQFF. The CDR3 DNA reads as TGTGCCAGCAGCCAAACTAGCGGGAGAACGGATGAGCAGTTCTTC. The J gene is TRBJ2-1, the V gene TRBV3-1 (or the pseudogene TRBV3-2); 11 bases fit TRBD2. Trimming at V came to 2 bases and at J to 8 bases, leaving 5 bases not matched to a gene. The CDR3 sequence is 15 residues long. Germline V gene sequence: CDR1 LGHDT, CDR2 YNNKEL (reference sequence).

V usage is TRBV3-1 (or the pseudogene TRBV3-2) and J usage is TRBJ2-7; weak D call: TRBD1 (5 bases). Germline V gene data show CDR1 as LGHDT and CDR2 as YNNKEL (reference sequence). Trimming shortened V by 1 base and J by 6 bases, and 10 bases separated the two germline ends. The CDR3 extends over 13 amino acids. CDR3 in amino acids: CASSQGLQGEQYF. CDR3 sequence (DNA): TGTGCCAGCAGCCAAGGGCTTCAGGGCGAGCAGTACTTC.

V is TRBV7-5 and J is TRBJ2-3; TRBD2 is the table's D call and was not checked against the DNA. TRBV7-5 has pseudogene status. The CDR3 runs to 16 residues. Written as DNA, the CDR3 is TGTGCCAGAAGCTTCCGATTAGCGGGGGGGCGCGATACGCAGTATTTT. This codes for CARSFRLAGGRDTQYF.

The chain employs TRBV7-9 and TRBJ2-4; the D gene is possibly TRBD1 (5 bases). The germline CDR1 and CDR2 sequences are SEHNR and FQNEAQ (reference sequence). The V gene lost 2 bases and the J gene lost 6 bases, with 5 bases spanning the gap. The CDR3 sequence is 12 residues long. The CDR3 region is CASSLQGNIQYF. The CDR3 nucleotides are TGTGCCAGCAGCTTACAGGGAAACATTCAGTACTTC. The entire variable domain, with the rest obtained from reference TRBV7-9 and TRBJ2-4, is as follows: DTGVSQNPRHKITKRGQNVTFRCDPISEHNRLYWYRQTLGQGPEFLTYFQNEAQLEKSRLLSDRFSAERPKGSFSTLEIQRTEQGDSAMYLCASSLQGNIQYFGAGTRLSVL.

In its sample, this clone was seen a few times. V gene TRBV19 combines with J gene TRBJ2-3, with TRBD1 as a possible D gene (6 bases). There are 13 residues in the CDR3. Germline V gene data show CDR1 as LNHDA and CDR2 as SQIVND (reference sequence). V lost 2 bases and J lost 5, with 8 bases in between. CDR3 protein: CASSILTGDTQYF. The CDR3 region has the DNA TGTGCCAGTAGTATATTGACAGGAGATACGCAGTATTTT.

The chain is built from TRBV25-1 and TRBJ2-1; D perhaps matches TRBD1 (5 bases). V lost 5 bases and J 6 bases, leaving 20 bases between the germline ends. CDR1 and CDR2 from the germline V gene are MGHDK and SYGVNS. The CDR3 totals 16 residues. CDR3 bases: TGTGCCAGCAGTTCGTTTGTGGAGACAGCCAGCAATGAGCAGTTCTTC. This encodes CASSSFVETASNEQFF.

The chain combines TRBV21-1 with TRBJ1-5; the DNA was not used to check the table's D call, TRBD1. TRBV21-1 is reported as a pseudogene. The CDR3 totals 16 residues. The CDR3 is CASSKDRGVSNQPQHF. CDR3 nucleotides: TGTGCCAGCAGCAAGGACAGGGGAGTGAGCAATCAGCCCCAGCATTTT.

The J gene is TRBJ2-5, the V gene TRBV5-1, with 10 bases lining up with TRBD2. CDR1 SGHRS and CDR2 YFSETQ come from the germline V gene. This CDR3 contains 16 residues. The junction had 4 bases not matched to a gene; V was cut back by 1 base and J by 1 base. Here the CDR3 reads CASSLITSGAQETQYF. The CDR3 DNA sequence: TGCGCCAGCAGCTTGATAACTAGCGGGGCCCAAGAGACCCAGTACTTC.

CDR3 region: CASSFTDGSPLHF. Here the CDR3 DNA reads TGTGCCAGCAGTTTTACTGACGGGTCACCCCTCCACTTT. The gene calls are TRBV12-3 or TRBV12-4 and TRBJ1-6; D uncertain. The CDR3 spans 13 residues. Trimming took 3 bases from V and 10 from J, leaving 10 bases between them.